The T cell receptor (beta chain) described here comes from a study of shared clonotypes between healthy human individuals (dated by TCRdb to 2018 to 2020). Context from the whole study: Two women and three men aged 18 to 49 years were included in the cohort. For each donor, CD4 naive and CD4 memory were each run on three plates, CD8 naive on two plates, and CD8 memory on one plate. Each donor's leukapheresis produced roughly between roughly 0.85 and 10 billion PBMCs. Libraries were prepared and TCR repertoires were sequenced by different laboratories using diverse techniques, in order to increase sequencing depth and limit assay-specific biases. The study deeply sequenced blood TCR repertoires of about 5 healthy adults to estimate repertoire size and the extent of clonotype sharing between individuals.

Study-level results and caveats: Pairwise subsampling indicated that sequencing depth was expected to affect the degree of clonotype sharing among donors. The small number of donors limited the genetic and exposure-history diversity represented. Higher generation probabilities were observed for clonotypes shared by all four sorted-subset donors than for non-shared clonotypes. Across a few donors, approximately 5% of naive CD4, approximately 3.6% of naive CD8, 2.3% of memory CD4, and under 0.45% of memory CD8 clonotypes were shared. Even with the large sequencing depth, rarefaction of the sorted-subset datasets indicated that sequencing was incomplete. Sampling was restricted to blood, and TCR repertoires in tissue are likely to differ from TCR repertoires in blood. Estimated clonotype richness was generally larger for naive than for memory subsets.

TCR CDR3 regions were amplified from genomic DNA by multiplex PCR using the deep immunoSEQ assay. For each cell subset, the extracted genomic DNA was distributed evenly across all wells of several immunoSEQ 96-well plates, and each plate served as one replicate. Each replicate PCR for sorted subsets received about 210 ng genomic DNA, equal to tens of thousands of T cell genomes. The purified libraries were quantified using a Qubit 3.0 fluorometer, sized with a Bioanalyzer 2100, and then quantified again using the KAPA Library Quantification kit. Every immunoSEQ 96-well plate was sequenced on a separate single-read 150-cycle Illumina NextSeq 550 flow cell. Processing in the source paper ran as follows. Because the immunoSEQ output held only junctional sequences and lacked quality scores, the filtering could not match the filtering applied to full-length reads. To assign V/J genes and CDR3, sequences were annotated using PyIR, a Python wrapper for IgBLAST v1.9, with IMGT germline references. Any read was removed if the V/J assignment was weak (E-value above 1e-6), the CDR3 was missing, or the read contained stop codons, out-of-frame junctions, or ambiguous translated residues. V3J clonotypes were defined as sequences sharing the same inferred V gene, J gene, and CDR3 amino acid sequence. Percentage overlap between repertoires was calculated by dividing the number of shared unique clonotypes by the size of the smaller repertoire. Repertoire richness was assessed with RTK rarefaction, the Chao1 estimator, and Recon v2.1 estimates of unobserved clonotypes. For all TCRbeta clonotypes obtained by the gDNA method from a handful of donors, generation probabilities were computed with OLGA. Held by TCRdb, this immuneACCESS table contains in-frame sequences only and omits some clones. Under half of the omission traces to an unresolved V gene where checked; the cause of the rest is unknown. V and J calls and clone size are copied from that table; D and trimming were computed from the DNA. The sample data list around 2,100,000 clones, and 85% to 95% of these were observed just once. Of the sample, approximately 1% is held by the ten largest clones.

Remarks on this clone: Its antigen remains unidentified. One base away there is no much larger clone; base qualities are not given.

CD8 naive samples were CD45RO-negative cells positively selected for CCR7, giving a CD45RA+CCR7+ population that excluded TemRA cells. The donors were healthy, HIV-negative adults who had no recently reported acute infections or vaccinations. Every donor was a Caucasian adult residing in Nashville, Tennessee, USA. Blood was obtained by leukapheresis, after which PBMCs were separated by Ficoll-Histopaque density gradient centrifugation and cryopreserved in liquid nitrogen vapor phase. Purity and quantity of every magnetically sorted T cell population were checked by analytical flow cytometry. From each sorted fraction, genomic DNA was isolated and quantified by UV absorbance on a Nanodrop 2000c. The junction shows trimming of 0 bases on V and 5 bases on J, and the gene matches do not reach 9 bases of it. Reading the germline V gene gives CDR1 SGHDT and CDR2 YYEEEE. The CDR3 covers 17 residues, taking in both the cysteine and the phenylalanine. CDR3 DNA is the only sequence kept; it has 51 bases, read in frame from the first base.

Sequenced: naive CD8+ T cells sorted from blood. The sample's cell subset or site label, in plain terms: CD45RA+CCR7+. The TCR originated in a man younger than 35 in good health. The V and J segments used are TRBV5-6 and TRBJ2-1, and TRBD2 aligns with 9 junction nucleotides. The base sequence is TGTGCCAGCAGCTTGGCTCTAGCGGGAAGTTTTCACAATGAGCAGTTCTTC. Translation gives CASSLALAGSFHNEQFF.